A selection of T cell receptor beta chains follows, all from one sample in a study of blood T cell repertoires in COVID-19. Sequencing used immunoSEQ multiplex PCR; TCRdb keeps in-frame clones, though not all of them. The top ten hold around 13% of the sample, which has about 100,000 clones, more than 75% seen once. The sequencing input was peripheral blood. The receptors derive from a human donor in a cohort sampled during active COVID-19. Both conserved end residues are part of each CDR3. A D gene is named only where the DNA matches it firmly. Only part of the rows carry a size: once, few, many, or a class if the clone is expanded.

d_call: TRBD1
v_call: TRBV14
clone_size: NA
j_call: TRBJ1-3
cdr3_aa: CASSHKDRRRNTIYF
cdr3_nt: TGTGCCAGCAGCCACAAGGACAGGCGCAGAAACACCATATATTTT

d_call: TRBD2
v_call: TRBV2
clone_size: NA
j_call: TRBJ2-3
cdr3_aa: CASMEAGANGDTQYF
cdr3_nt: TGTGCCAGCATGGAAGCGGGAGCGAACGGAGATACGCAGTATTTT

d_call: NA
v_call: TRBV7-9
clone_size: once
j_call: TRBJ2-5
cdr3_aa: CASSIQAQETQYF
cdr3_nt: TGTGCCAGCAGCATACAGGCCCAAGAGACCCAGTACTTC

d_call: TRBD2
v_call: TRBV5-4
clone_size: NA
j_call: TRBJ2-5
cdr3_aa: CASSPGGLPETQYF
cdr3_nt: TGTGCCAGCAGCCCGGGGGGTCTTCCGGAGACCCAGTACTTC

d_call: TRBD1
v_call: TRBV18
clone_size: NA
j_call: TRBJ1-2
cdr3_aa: CASSTQDRGFYGYTF
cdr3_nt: TGTGCCAGCTCAACCCAAGACAGGGGATTTTATGGCTACACCTTC

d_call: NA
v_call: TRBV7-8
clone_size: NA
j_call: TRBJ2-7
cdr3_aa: CASSSPARGFGEQYF
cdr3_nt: TGTGCCAGCAGCTCCCCGGCCAGGGGCTTTGGGGAGCAGTACTTC

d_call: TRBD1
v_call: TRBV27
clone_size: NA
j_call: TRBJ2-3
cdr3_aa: CASSFRDRGSGTQYF
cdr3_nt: TGTGCCAGCAGTTTTAGGGACAGGGGGTCTGGTACGCAGTATTTT

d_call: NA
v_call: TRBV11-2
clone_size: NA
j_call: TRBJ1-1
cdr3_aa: CASSLALRGTEAFF
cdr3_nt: TGTGCCAGCAGCTTAGCGTTACGGGGTACTGAAGCTTTCTTT

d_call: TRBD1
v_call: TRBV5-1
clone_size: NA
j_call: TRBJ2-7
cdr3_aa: CASSPRTGEVSKQYF
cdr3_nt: TGCGCCAGCAGCCCTAGGACAGGGGAAGTCTCTAAGCAGTACTTC

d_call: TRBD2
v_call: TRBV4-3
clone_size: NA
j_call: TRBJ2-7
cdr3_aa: CASRRSLAGVYEQYF
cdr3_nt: TGCGCCAGCAGACGAAGTCTAGCGGGAGTGTACGAGCAGTACTTC

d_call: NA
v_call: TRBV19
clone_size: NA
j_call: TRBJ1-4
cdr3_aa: CASSAYRSTNEKLFF
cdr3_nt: TGTGCCAGTAGTGCCTACAGATCAACTAATGAAAAACTGTTTTTT

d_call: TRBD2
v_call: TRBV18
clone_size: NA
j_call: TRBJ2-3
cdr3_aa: CASSPLAGGTGADTQYF
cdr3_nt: TGTGCCAGCTCACCACTAGCGGGGGGGACCGGGGCAGATACGCAGTATTTT

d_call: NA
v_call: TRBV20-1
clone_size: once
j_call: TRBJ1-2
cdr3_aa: CSASARPQMEGYTF
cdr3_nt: TGCAGTGCTAGTGCTCGACCTCAGATGGAGGGCTACACCTTC

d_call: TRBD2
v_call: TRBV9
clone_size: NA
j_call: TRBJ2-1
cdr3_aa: CASSVGLAGFNEQFF
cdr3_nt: TGTGCCAGCAGCGTGGGACTAGCGGGATTCAATGAGCAGTTCTTC

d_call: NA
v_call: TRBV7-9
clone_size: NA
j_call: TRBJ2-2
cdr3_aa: CASSLAGGRGELFF
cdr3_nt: TGTGCCAGCAGCTTAGCTGGTGGGCGCGGGGAGCTGTTTTTT

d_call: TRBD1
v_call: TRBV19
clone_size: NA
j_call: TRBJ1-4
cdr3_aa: CASSIGTGFPLEKLFF
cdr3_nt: TGTGCCAGTAGTATAGGGACAGGATTTCCACTAGAAAAACTGTTTTTT

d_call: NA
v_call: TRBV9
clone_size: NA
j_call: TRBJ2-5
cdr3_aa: CASSAGDGIQETQYF
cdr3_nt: TGTGCCAGCAGCGCAGGGGACGGAATCCAAGAGACCCAGTACTTC

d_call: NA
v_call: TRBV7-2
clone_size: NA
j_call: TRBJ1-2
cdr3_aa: CASSLTGQTYGYTF
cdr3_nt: TGTGCCAGCAGCTTAACGGGTCAGACCTATGGCTACACCTTC

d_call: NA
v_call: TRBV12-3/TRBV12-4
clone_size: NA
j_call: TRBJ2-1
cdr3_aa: CASIGLSNEQFF
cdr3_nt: TGTGCCAGCATCGGACTAAGCAATGAGCAGTTCTTC

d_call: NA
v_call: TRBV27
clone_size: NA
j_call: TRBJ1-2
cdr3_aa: CASSLTGGYGYTF
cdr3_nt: TGTGCCAGCAGTTTAACCGGAGGCTATGGCTACACCTTC

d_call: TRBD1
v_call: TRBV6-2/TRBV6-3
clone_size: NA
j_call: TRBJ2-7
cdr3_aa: CASSRAGTGSIIYF
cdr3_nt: TGTGCCAGCAGCCGCGCCGGGACAGGGTCAATAATATACTTC

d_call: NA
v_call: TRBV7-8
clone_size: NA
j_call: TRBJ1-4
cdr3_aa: CASSLGEKEKLFF
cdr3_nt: TGTGCCAGCAGCCTGGGAGAGAAGGAAAAACTGTTTTTT

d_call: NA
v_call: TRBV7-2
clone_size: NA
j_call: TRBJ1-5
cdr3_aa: CASSLGPSGNQPQHF
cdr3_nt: TGTGCCAGCAGCTTAGGCCCCTCGGGCAATCAGCCCCAGCATTTT